Listed below are T cell receptor beta chains from one sample, sequenced in a study of PD-L1 blockade in urothelial cancer. Data came from immunoSEQ multiplex PCR; TCRdb stores just in-frame clones and leaves some out. The sample records tens of thousands of clones, 75% to 95% being singletons. The sequences come from PBMCs, collected around atezolizumab (anti-PD-L1) treatment. The receptors stem from a man in his 70s with urothelial cancer. CDR3s include the opening cysteine and the closing phenylalanine or tryptophan. D genes are given only for firm matches. Expanded clones are given a class, and other clones once, few, many or no size at all.

abundance	j_gene	len	d_gene	v_gene	CDR3nt	CDR3aa
.	TRBJ1-2	13	.	TRBV5-8	TGTGCCAGCAGCGCCGGACAGTTCTATGGCTACACCTTC	CASSAGQFYGYTF
.	TRBJ2-5	15	TRBD1	TRBV5-1	TGCGCCAGCAAACTAGACAGGGGGCTTCGAGAGACCCAGTACTTC	CASKLDRGLRETQYF
.	TRBJ1-2	14	.	TRBV5-4	TGTGCCAGCAGCATGACGGACACCAACTATGGCTACACCTTC	CASSMTDTNYGYTF
.	TRBJ1-1	16	.	TRBV28	TGTGCCAGCAGGAAAGGGGGTTGGGGGTTCGGCAGTGAAGCTTTCTTT	CASRKGGWGFGSEAFF
.	TRBJ2-3	16	.	TRBV9	TGTGCCAGCAGCGTGCTCGGCGGGCGAAGCACAGATACGCAGTATTTT	CASSVLGGRSTDTQYF
.	TRBJ1-2	16	TRBD1	TRBV10-3	TGTGCCATCACCACCCGGCGATCGGGACAGGGCGATGGCTACACCTTC	CAITTRRSGQGDGYTF
once	TRBJ2-1	15	TRBD2	TRBV5-1	TGCGCCAGCAGCCCCCTAGCGGGAGGTCCAAATGAGCAGTTCTTC	CASSPLAGGPNEQFF
few	TRBJ1-4	14	TRBD1	TRBV6-4	TGTGCCAGCAGTGAAACAGGGGGCGCGGAAAAACTGTTTTTT	CASSETGGAEKLFF
few	TRBJ1-1	14	.	TRBV5-1	TGCGCCAGCTTCAAGGACAGTGGGACGCCAGAAGCTTTCTTT	CASFKDSGTPEAFF
.	TRBJ1-2	15	.	TRBV27	TGTGCCAGCAGTCCTAAGCCGGGAACTAACTATGGCTACACCTTC	CASSPKPGTNYGYTF
.	TRBJ1-1	14	TRBD1	TRBV18	TGTGCCAGCTCCCGGAAGGGGGCGCTGGCTGAAGCTTTCTTT	CASSRKGALAEAFF
.	TRBJ2-7	16	.	TRBV7-9	TGTGCCAGCAGCCCTACTATGGCGGGACCGACCTACGAGCAGTACTTC	CASSPTMAGPTYEQYF
.	TRBJ2-5	18	TRBD2	TRBV7-3	TGTGCCAGCAGCTTAAGAGGGGCTGGGGGGAGGGGAACAGAGACCCAGTACTTC	CASSLRGAGGRGTETQYF
.	TRBJ1-1	13	.	TRBV18	TGTGCCAGCTCACCACCGAATCCAGGGTTGGCTTTCTTT	CASSPPNPGLAFF
once	TRBJ1-5	16	.	TRBV4-2	TGTGCCAGCAGCCAAAGGGGGGACTATAGCAATCAGCCCCAGCATTTT	CASSQRGDYSNQPQHF
.	TRBJ2-5	15	.	TRBV15	TGTGCCACCAGGGGGTATGAGCCAGGGCAAGAGACCCAGTACTTC	CATRGYEPGQETQYF
.	TRBJ2-7	15	.	TRBV7-2	TGTGCCAGCAGCTCCAGGGGCCTAGGGGCCTACGAGCAGTACTTC	CASSSRGLGAYEQYF
.	TRBJ2-5	16	TRBD2	TRBV29-1	TGCAGCGTTCAGAGGACTAGCGGGAATCAAGGAGAGACCCAGTACTTC	CSVQRTSGNQGETQYF
.	TRBJ2-7	15	TRBD1	TRBV5-1	TGCGCCAGCAGCTGGGGGACAGGGAGCACCTACGAGCAGTACTTC	CASSWGTGSTYEQYF
.	TRBJ2-2	18	TRBD2	TRBV18	TGTGCCAGCTCGTCCCAAGCTGCTAGCGGGAGCCTCACCGGGGAGCTGTTTTTT	CASSSQAASGSLTGELFF
.	TRBJ1-1	13	.	TRBV6-1	TGTGCCAGCAGTAACAGGAAGAACACTGAAGCTTTCTTT	CASSNRKNTEAFF
.	TRBJ1-3	16	.	TRBV28	TGTGCCAGCAGTTTACTCGACAGGCGCTCTGGAAACACCATATATTTT	CASSLLDRRSGNTIYF
.	TRBJ2-3	18	TRBD2	TRBV5-6	TGTGCCAGCAGCTTGGCCCTCGAGGCTAGCGGGAGCTCAGATACGCAGTATTTT	CASSLALEASGSSDTQYF
.	TRBJ2-2	18	.	TRBV7-9	TGTGCCAGCAGCTTGGGTGGGTCAGGGCGCCCGAGCACCGGGGAGCTGTTTTTT	CASSLGGSGRPSTGELFF
.	TRBJ2-5	14	.	TRBV28	TGTGCCAGCAGTCCTACAGGGGGGGAAGAGACCCAGTACTTC	CASSPTGGEETQYF
.	TRBJ1-1	13	TRBD1	TRBV29-1	TGCAGCGCTGACAGGGGGCAGGTCACTGAAGCTTTCTTT	CSADRGQVTEAFF
.	TRBJ2-5	21	.	TRBV27	TGTGCCAGCAGTTTATCGGGTCGTTGGTTTACCTTCCGACAGGTTTGGGGAGCCCAGTACTTC	CASSLSGRWFTFRQVWGAQYF
.	TRBJ2-1	15	TRBD2	TRBV28	TGTGCCAGCAGTCCCCAGACTAGCGGATACAATGAGCAGTTCTTC	CASSPQTSGYNEQFF
.	TRBJ2-7	14	.	TRBV7-9	TGTGCCAGCAGCTCGAGAGCGGTCGGATACGAGCAGTACTTC	CASSSRAVGYEQYF
.	TRBJ2-1	12	.	TRBV2	TGTGCCAGCAGACCAACCGGGGGTGAGCAGTTCTTC	CASRPTGGEQFF
.	TRBJ2-5	14	.	TRBV9	TGTGCCAGCAGCGTAGATCCTAACCAAGAGACCCAGTACTTC	CASSVDPNQETQYF
.	TRBJ2-1	16	TRBD2	TRBV11-1	TGTGCCAGCAGCACACGTTCTAGCGGAGCCTACAATGAGCAGTTCTTC	CASSTRSSGAYNEQFF
.	TRBJ2-7	19	TRBD2	TRBV15	TGTGCCACCAGCAGCGGGACTAGCGGGAGCGCCTCGGGGACCTACGAGCAGTACTTC	CATSSGTSGSASGTYEQYF
few	TRBJ1-5	13	.	TRBV4-2	TGTGCCAGCAGCCAAGATCAGGGGCAGCCCCAGCATTTT	CASSQDQGQPQHF
.	TRBJ2-7	15	TRBD2	TRBV19	TGTGCCAGTAGTTCCGGGGGGTTAAGCTCCTACGAGCAGTACTTC	CASSSGGLSSYEQYF
.	TRBJ2-7	14	.	TRBV9	TGTGCCAGCAGCGCCGGGACTTCCCTGGGAGAGCAGTACTTC	CASSAGTSLGEQYF
.	TRBJ1-4	14	TRBD1	TRBV7-9	TGTGCCAGCAGCCGGGACAGTAATAATGAAAAACTGTTTTTT	CASSRDSNNEKLFF
.	TRBJ2-4	15	.	TRBV27	TGTGCCAGCAGTTGGAGACAGGAGGCCAAAAACATTCAGTACTTC	CASSWRQEAKNIQYF
.	TRBJ2-3	12	.	TRBV28	TGTGCCAGCAGTTTAATCGGAGATACGCAGTATTTT	CASSLIGDTQYF
.	TRBJ1-1	16	.	TRBV18	TGTGCCAGCTCACCCCGGGAGGCCCTGTGGAACACTGAAGCTTTCTTT	CASSPREALWNTEAFF
.	TRBJ2-1	15	TRBD1	TRBV5-1	TGCGCCAGCAGCTGGACCGAAGACAGGGCATATGAGCAGTTCTTC	CASSWTEDRAYEQFF
.	TRBJ1-1	12	.	TRBV28	TGTGCCAGCGAGACACAGAACACTGAAGCTTTCTTT	CASETQNTEAFF
.	TRBJ2-2	15	TRBD1	TRBV18	TGTGCCAGCTCTCGGGACAGGGGGCCCACCGGGGAGCTGTTTTTT	CASSRDRGPTGELFF
.	TRBJ2-7	14	TRBD2	TRBV18	TGTGCCAGCTCACCAGTGACTAGCTCACACGAGCAGTACTTC	CASSPVTSSHEQYF
.	TRBJ2-1	19	TRBD2	TRBV16	TGTGCCAGCAGCCAACCCCCCAGGGGCGGTAGCGGGAGTAGAAATGAGCAGTTCTTC	CASSQPPRGGSGSRNEQFF
.	TRBJ2-5	12	.	TRBV2	TGTGCCAGCAGCAAAGACAGTCAGACCCAGTACTTC	CASSKDSQTQYF
.	TRBJ2-1	17	TRBD2	TRBV19	TGTGCCAGTATGACCCGACTAGCGGGAGGCGCTAACAATGAGCAGTTCTTC	CASMTRLAGGANNEQFF
.	TRBJ1-5	14	.	TRBV7-2	TGTGCCAGCAGCCCCCGGGAGAGAGGGCAGCCCCAGCATTTT	CASSPRERGQPQHF
.	TRBJ2-3	15	TRBD2	TRBV5-4	TGTGCCAGCAAGCTAGCGGGGGCGTTCACAGATACGCAGTATTTT	CASKLAGAFTDTQYF
.	TRBJ2-7	14	TRBD1	TRBV2	TGTGCCAGCAGCTACCCGGGACAGGGCGACGAGCAGTACTTC	CASSYPGQGDEQYF
.	TRBJ2-1	15	.	TRBV5-1	TGCGCCAGCAGCTTGAGGCCTTCAAGCGACAATGAGCAGTTCTTC	CASSLRPSSDNEQFF
.	TRBJ1-1	14	.	TRBV5-5	TGTGCCAGCAGCTTGGGCGGGGTGAACACTGAAGCTTTCTTT	CASSLGGVNTEAFF
.	TRBJ1-2	12	.	TRBV15	TGTGCCACCAGTACGGCTAACTATGGCTACACCTTC	CATSTANYGYTF
.	TRBJ2-7	14	.	TRBV11-3	TGTGCCAGCAGCTTAGGCAGGGGCTCCTACGAGCAGTACTTC	CASSLGRGSYEQYF
.	TRBJ2-5	13	TRBD1	TRBV30	TGTGCCTGGAGTATCCAGGGGGCCGAGACCCAGTACTTC	CAWSIQGAETQYF
.	TRBJ1-5	13	.	TRBV10-2	TGCGCCAGCAGTTCGGGGGGCAATCAGCCCCAGCATTTT	CASSSGGNQPQHF
once	TRBJ1-2	13	.	TRBV19	TGTGCCAGTACTCGACCCGGGAGGGGTGGCTACACCTTC	CASTRPGRGGYTF
.	TRBJ2-1	16	TRBD2	TRBV27	TGTGCCAGCAGTTTAGCTAGCGGGGGATCCTACAATGAGCAGTTCTTC	CASSLASGGSYNEQFF